One and the same sample provided the 14 T cell receptor beta chains below, sequenced in a study of identical twins. MiXCR was run by TCRdb on the 5' RACE reads, yielding one entry per CDR3 protein. In the table there are a few hundred thousand distinct CDR3 sequences, about 10% of which are singletons. The sequenced sample consisted of naive T cells sorted from blood. These receptor sequences come from a woman aged 50 to 60 in good health.

This clonotype was seen repeatedly, ten times or more. This chain links TRBV5-6 with TRBJ1-2; D is unresolved. This CDR3 contains 12 residues. Trimming cost V 1 base and J 7 bases, with 8 bases left between them. Germline CDR1 reads SGHDT; CDR2 reads YYEEEE. This chain's CDR3 is CASSLMYSGYTF. The CDR3 nucleotides read TGTGCCAGCAGCTTGATGTATAGTGGCTACACCTTC.

The chain couples TRBV11-1 to TRBJ1-1, with 12 bases that match TRBD1. The CDR3 loop spans 15 amino acids. Trimming took 5 bases from V and 6 from J; bases not matched to a gene: 7. The germline V gene encodes CDR1 SGHAT and CDR2 FQDESV (reference sequence). For the CDR3, the DNA is TGTGCCAGCAGCGGTTCCCGGGACAGGGGGCCTGAAGCTTTCTTT. Translating it yields CASSGSRDRGPEAFF.

This clonotype was seen only a few times. This chain links TRBV3-1 with TRBJ2-2; 8 bases match TRBD2. Trimming at V came to 8 bases and at J to 4 bases, leaving 6 bases not matched to a gene. Germline values: CDR1 LGHDT, CDR2 YNNKEL (reference sequence). The CDR3 covers 14 residues. CDR3 DNA sequence: TGTGCCAGCGCCCGGGAGGGAACCACCGGGGAGCTGTTTTTT. Its protein product is CASAREGTTGELFF.

This clonotype was recorded many times. The chain recombines TRBV12-3 or TRBV12-4 with TRBJ1-2; no reliable D call. V was shortened by 7 bases and J by 8 bases, with 11 bases between the two germline ends. The CDR3 contains 11 residues. The CDR3 coding sequence is TGTGCCAGCATCTCAACGGGGGGCTACACCTTC. It is translated as CASISTGGYTF.

In this sample, this clonotype turned up a few times. V is TRBV5-1 and J is TRBJ2-7; 7 positions match TRBD1. With V trimmed by 4 bases and J by 1 base, 5 bases remained unmatched. Germline V gene sequence: CDR1 SGHRS, CDR2 YFSETQ. The CDR3 covers 14 residues. For the CDR3, the DNA is TGCGCCAGCAGCCCCGACAGGGCATCCTACGAGCAGTACTTC. Its translation is CASSPDRASYEQYF.

The gene calls are TRBV12-3 or TRBV12-4 and TRBJ1-2; D perhaps matches TRBD1 (5 bases). The ends were cut back, 5 bases at V and 7 bases at J, with 17 bases in the middle. The CDR3 runs 14 residues. Written as DNA, the CDR3 is TGTGCCAGCAGTGCGTGGAATAAGGGGTTTGGCTACACCTTC. Amino acids: CASSAWNKGFGYTF.

This clonotype was seen at least ten times. This sequence joins TRBV25-1 and TRBJ1-2; no reliable D call. Trimming took 1 base from V and 3 from J, leaving 9 bases between them. Germline lookup yields CDR1 MGHDK and CDR2 SYGVNS. The CDR3 covers 14 residues. CDR3 sequence: CASSESGGYYGYTF. In DNA form, the CDR3 reads TGTGCCAGCAGTGAATCGGGAGGGTACTATGGCTACACCTTC.

The table lists this clonotype with a few counts. This rearrangement joins TRBV10-3 to TRBJ2-5, with D perhaps TRBD1 (6 bases). Germline V gives CDR1 ENHRY, CDR2 SYGVKD. V lost 1 base, J lost 5 bases, and 14 bases lay in between. This CDR3 has 15 residues. The CDR3 is CAISELYREGETQYF. The CDR3 DNA reads as TGTGCCATCAGTGAGTTGTACAGGGAAGGGGAGACCCAGTACTTC.

This clonotype appeared a few times. The CDR3 protein is CASSPPYVPGELFF. The CDR3 DNA sequence: TGTGCCAGCTCACCACCGTACGTCCCAGGGGAGCTGTTTTTT. This rearrangement joins TRBV18 to TRBJ2-2; the D is unclear. CDR1 KGHSH and CDR2 LQKENI come from the germline V gene. V lost 0 bases and J lost 8, with 10 bases in between. The CDR3 length is 14 residues.

The chain combines TRBV27 with TRBJ1-4, with D unclear. V was shortened by 8 bases and J by 8 bases, with 18 bases between the two germline ends. This CDR3 is built from 14 residues. Germline loops: CDR1 MNHEY, CDR2 SMNVEV (reference sequence). The DNA for the CDR3 is TGTGCCAGCCAAGCTCTCGGGTCCGGGGAAAAACTGTTTTTT. Residues: CASQALGSGEKLFF.

This clonotype was detected a few times. This chain joins TRBV29-1 and TRBJ2-7; no reliable D call. CDR3 size: 11 residues. V lost 3 bases, J lost 4 bases, and 7 bases lay in between. CDR1 SQVTM and CDR2 ANQGSEA come from the germline V gene. The CDR3 DNA sequence: TGCAGCGTTGAGGTCGGGTACGAGCAGTACGTC. Protein sequence: CSVEVGYEQYV.

The rearrangement joins TRBV5-1 to TRBJ2-4; TRBD2 aligns across 12 bases. V shed 1 base and J 7 bases; nucleotides not matched to a gene: 6. The CDR3 is 16 residues long. The V gene's germline CDR1 is SGHRS and CDR2 YFSETQ. This CDR3 is CASSLWTSGTGNIQYF. The CDR3 coding sequence is TGCGCCAGCAGCTTGTGGACTAGCGGGACAGGTAACATTCAGTACTTC.

This clonotype occurred many times. The chain couples TRBV7-9 to TRBJ1-5; TRBD1 might be the D (5 bases). This CDR3 is 15 amino acids long. Germline values: CDR1 SEHNR, CDR2 FQNEAQ (reference sequence). With 1 base removed from V and 5 bases from J, the gap between germline ends came to 12 bases. CDR3 protein: CASSLVGGYDQPQHF. For the CDR3, the DNA is TGTGCCAGCAGCTTAGTTGGGGGATACGATCAGCCCCAGCATTTT.

CDR3 sequence reads: CATSDLMVAEQFF. The CDR3 DNA sequence: TGTGCCACCAGTGATTTAATGGTGGCTGAGCAGTTCTTC. The V and J genes are TRBV24-1 and TRBJ2-1; D is uncertain. V was pared by 1 base and J by 9 bases, with 9 bases between. Germline CDR1 reads KGHDR; CDR2 reads SFDVKD. This CDR3 spans 13 amino acids.